This TCR beta chain was obtained from a study of Ad26.COV2.S vaccination and SARS-CoV-2 variants. Study details: Ad26.COV2.S arm of COV1001 included the donor. Study-level findings and limits: Using TCR breadth and depth analyses may have led to underestimated total T cell responses.

Treatment defined: 15 to 20 received Ad26.COV2.S at low or high dose, single or two shots; 5 received placebo; per-sample allocation not given. Sampling was performed 63 days after the first vaccine or placebo injection. Expression of Wuhan-strain SARS-CoV-2 spike came from the Ad26 vector that formed the vaccine. The CDR3 spans 13 residues. Some clones are missing from TCRdb's copy, which holds only in-frame ones; the method was immunoSEQ multiplex PCR. The table includes over 450,000 clones, approximately 90% detected once. As regards this clone: Its target is unknown.

This specimen consisted of peripheral blood, obtained in a trial of Ad26.COV2.S vaccine versus placebo. J is TRBJ2-2 and V is TRBV21-1; the table's D gene call, TRBD1, was not cross checked with the DNA. TRBV21-1 is listed as a pseudogene. This clonotype was sampled from a person between 18 and 65 years old who received the Ad26.COV2.S COVID-19 vaccine or a placebo. CDR3 coding DNA: TGTGCCAGCAGCGACCGACAAACCGGGGAGCTGTTTTTT. The encoded protein is CASSDRQTGELFF.